This T cell receptor beta chain is from a study of CD8 T cells in ankylosing spondylitis (dated by TCRdb to the late 2010s). Turning to the overall study: To find TCR variants linked to disease, the study profiled T cell receptor beta repertoires in ankylosing spondylitis patients and healthy donors. The whole study cohort included over a hundred healthy donors and over 20 ankylosing spondylitis patients. Samples of peripheral blood were taken, and for ankylosing spondylitis patients, synovial fluid was collected as well.

General conclusions and limits of the study: The disease-linked clones were reported as significantly enriched in matched synovial fluid samples from ankylosing spondylitis patients. Blood from ankylosing spondylitis patients appeared to be characterized by a TCR beta motif composed of under 10 highly homologous amino acid variants. A CD8+ phenotype was shown by the disease-linked clones, which were found at relatively low frequencies in peripheral blood. Some motif variants had previously been reported in the synovial fluid and blood of reactive arthritis patients, which suggests shared mechanisms of disease initiation.

Sequencing instrument: Illumina HiSeq 2500. Quantitative 5'-RACE with molecular barcodes was the method used to prepare the TCR beta libraries. The authors' analysis ran thus. A new computational method based on a probabilistic model of VDJ rearrangement was used to identify disease-linked TCR variants. TCRdb cleaned the public reads at Q25 with fastp, built clones with MiXCR and kept in-frame beta chains. Here each entry gathers all rows of one CDR3 protein and keeps the most common genes and DNA. The V and J calls and clone size are TCRdb's, not the authors'. The sample table shows more than 300,000 distinct CDR3 sequences, and around 10% are seen once. Around 10% of the sample lies in the top ten. This clonotype was observed at least ten times. Its antigen is unknown. Qualities for individual bases were not recorded, and no much larger clone is one base off. What was sequenced was blood, either unsorted or a sorted T cell fraction (not recorded which). This TCR came from a female donor with ankylosing spondylitis or in good health (not recorded which).

The base sequence is TGTGCCAGCAGTTCCGGAGGGCTAGGTCACAATGAAAAACTGTTTTTT. This encodes CASSSGGLGHNEKLFF. The receptor chain draws on TRBV6-5 and TRBJ1-4, with the D gene too uncertain to name. Measured from the cysteine to the phenylalanine, the CDR3 is 16 residues long. The only DNA kept is the CDR3, 48 bases in frame from the first base. The germline V gene specifies MNHEY as CDR1 and SVGAGI as CDR2. V is reduced by 4 bases and J by 5 bases, leaving a spacing of 17 bases between them.